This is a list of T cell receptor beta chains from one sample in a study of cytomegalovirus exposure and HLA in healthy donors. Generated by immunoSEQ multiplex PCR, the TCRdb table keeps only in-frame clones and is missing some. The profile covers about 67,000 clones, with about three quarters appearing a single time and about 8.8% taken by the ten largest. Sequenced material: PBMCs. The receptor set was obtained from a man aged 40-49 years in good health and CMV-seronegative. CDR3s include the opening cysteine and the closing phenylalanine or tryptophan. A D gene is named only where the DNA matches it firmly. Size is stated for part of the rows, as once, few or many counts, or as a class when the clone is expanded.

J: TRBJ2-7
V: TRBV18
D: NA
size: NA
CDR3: CASSPSDTREQYF
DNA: TGTGCCAGCTCCCCCTCTGACACTCGCGAGCAGTACTTC

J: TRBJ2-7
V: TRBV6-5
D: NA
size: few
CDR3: CASNFREYEQYF
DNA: TGTGCCAGCAATTTCAGGGAATACGAGCAGTACTTC

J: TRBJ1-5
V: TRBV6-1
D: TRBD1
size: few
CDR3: CASIWTGDSNQPQHF
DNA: TGTGCCAGCATCTGGACAGGAGATAGCAATCAGCCCCAGCATTTT

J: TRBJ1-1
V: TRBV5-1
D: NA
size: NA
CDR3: CASSGGTWMGLNTEAFF
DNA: TGCGCCAGCAGCGGGGGGACGTGGATGGGGCTGAACACTGAAGCTTTCTTT

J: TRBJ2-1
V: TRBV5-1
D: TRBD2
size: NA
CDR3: CASSLASGRANNEQFF
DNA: TGCGCCAGCAGCTTGGCGAGCGGGAGGGCCAATAATGAGCAGTTCTTC

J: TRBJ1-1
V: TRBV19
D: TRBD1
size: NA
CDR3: CASSIPGTGRAFF
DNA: TGTGCCAGTAGTATCCCGGGGACAGGGAGGGCTTTCTTT

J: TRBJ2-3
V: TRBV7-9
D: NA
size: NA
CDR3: CASSWTGRERGDTQYF
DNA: TGTGCCAGCAGCTGGACAGGGAGGGAACGCGGAGATACGCAGTATTTT

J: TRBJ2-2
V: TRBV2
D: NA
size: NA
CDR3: CASSIPLGLGELFF
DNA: TGTGCCAGCAGCATCCCCTTGGGCCTTGGGGAGCTGTTTTTT

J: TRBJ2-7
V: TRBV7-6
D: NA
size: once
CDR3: CASSGGGPYEQYF
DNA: TGTGCCAGCAGCGGGGGAGGACCGTACGAGCAGTACTTC

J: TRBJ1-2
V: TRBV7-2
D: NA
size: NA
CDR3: CASSLKAPSMGSYGYTF
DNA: TGTGCCAGCAGCTTAAAGGCGCCTTCGATGGGGAGCTATGGCTACACCTTC

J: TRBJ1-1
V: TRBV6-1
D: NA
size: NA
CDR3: CASHPGWTEAFF
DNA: TGTGCCAGCCACCCGGGTTGGACTGAAGCTTTCTTT

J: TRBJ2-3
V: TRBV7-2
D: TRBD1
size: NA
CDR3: CASSRGLYGTDTQYF
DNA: TGTGCCAGCAGCAGGGGGCTGTATGGCACAGATACGCAGTATTTT

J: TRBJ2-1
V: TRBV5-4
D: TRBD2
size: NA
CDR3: CASSLAASGKGLEQFF
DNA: TGTGCCAGCAGCTTGGCTGCTAGCGGGAAGGGTTTGGAGCAGTTCTTC

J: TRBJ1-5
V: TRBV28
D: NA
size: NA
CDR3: CASWQAVNQPQHF
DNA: TGTGCCAGCTGGCAGGCTGTCAATCAGCCCCAGCATTTT

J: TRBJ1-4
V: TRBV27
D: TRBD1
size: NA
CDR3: CASSLMGQRVWATNEKLFF
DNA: TGTGCCAGCAGTCTGATGGGACAGCGGGTATGGGCCACTAATGAAAAACTGTTTTTT

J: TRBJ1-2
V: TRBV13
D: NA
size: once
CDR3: CASSFRREF
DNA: TGTGCCAGCAGCTTCCGGCGGGAGTTC

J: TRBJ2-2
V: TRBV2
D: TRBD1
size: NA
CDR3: CASSGQGSRDTGELFF
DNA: TGTGCCAGCAGTGGACAGGGGAGTAGAGACACCGGGGAGCTGTTTTTT

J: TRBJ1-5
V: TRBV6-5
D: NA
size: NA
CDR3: CASSRDAGAQPQHF
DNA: TGTGCCAGCAGTCGGGACGCAGGGGCTCAGCCCCAGCATTTT

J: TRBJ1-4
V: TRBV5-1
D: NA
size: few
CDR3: CASSLTVGEKLFF
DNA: TGCGCCAGCAGCTTGACAGTCGGTGAAAAACTGTTTTTT

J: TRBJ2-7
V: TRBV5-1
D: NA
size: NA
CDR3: CASSLNAYRGGGEQYF
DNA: TGCGCCAGCAGCCTGAATGCTTACAGGGGAGGAGGGGAGCAGTACTTC

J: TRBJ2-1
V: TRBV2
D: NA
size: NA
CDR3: CASRRELYNEQFF
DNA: TGTGCCAGCAGGCGGGAACTATACAATGAGCAGTTCTTC

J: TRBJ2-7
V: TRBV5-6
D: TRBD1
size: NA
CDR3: CASSSGQGSYEQYF
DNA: TGTGCCAGCAGCTCGGGACAGGGGTCCTACGAGCAGTACTTC

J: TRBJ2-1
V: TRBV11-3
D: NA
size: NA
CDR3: CASSPTLAEPNEQFF
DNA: TGTGCCAGCAGCCCCACGCTGGCGGAGCCGAATGAGCAGTTCTTC

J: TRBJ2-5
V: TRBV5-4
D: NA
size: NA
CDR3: CASSLTGSQETQYF
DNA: TGTGCCAGCAGCTTGACAGGGAGTCAAGAGACCCAGTACTTC

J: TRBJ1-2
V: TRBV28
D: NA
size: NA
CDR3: CASSSPWTEYGYTF
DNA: TGTGCCAGCAGTTCTCCTTGGACAGAGTATGGCTACACCTTC

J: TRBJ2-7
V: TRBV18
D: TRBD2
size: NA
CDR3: CASSTWTSGGPYEQYF
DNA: TGTGCCAGCTCAACCTGGACTAGCGGGGGCCCGTACGAGCAGTACTTC

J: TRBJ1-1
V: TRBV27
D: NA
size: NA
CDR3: CASSPPRATEAFF
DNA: TGTGCCAGCAGCCCACCCAGGGCCACTGAAGCTTTCTTT

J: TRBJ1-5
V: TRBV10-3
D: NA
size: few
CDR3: CAISESAQPQHF
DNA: TGTGCCATCAGTGAGTCGGCTCAGCCCCAGCATTTT

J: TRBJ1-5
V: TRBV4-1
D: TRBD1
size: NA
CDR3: CASSPPDRSNQPQHF
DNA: TGCGCCAGCAGTCCCCCGGACAGGTCCAATCAGCCCCAGCATTTT

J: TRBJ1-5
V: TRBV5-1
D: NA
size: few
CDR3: CASSIEINQPQHF
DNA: TGCGCCAGCAGTATAGAGATTAATCAGCCCCAGCATTTT

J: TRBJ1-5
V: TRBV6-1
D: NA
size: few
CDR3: CASSEALQGSQPQHF
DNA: TGTGCCAGCAGTGAAGCCCTACAGGGAAGTCAGCCCCAGCATTTT

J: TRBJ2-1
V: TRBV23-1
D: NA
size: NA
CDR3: CASSQYMGHSSYNEQFF
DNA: TGCGCCAGCAGTCAATACATGGGACACAGCTCCTACAATGAGCAGTTCTTC

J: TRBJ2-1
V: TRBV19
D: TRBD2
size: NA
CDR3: CASRGLAGGAREQFF
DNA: TGTGCCAGTAGGGGACTAGCGGGAGGGGCTCGGGAGCAGTTCTTC

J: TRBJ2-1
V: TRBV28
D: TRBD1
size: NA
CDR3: CASVWGQGLDNEQFF
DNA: TGTGCCAGCGTTTGGGGACAGGGGTTAGACAATGAGCAGTTCTTC

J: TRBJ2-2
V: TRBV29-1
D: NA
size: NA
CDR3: CSVDSDTGELFF
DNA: TGCAGCGTTGATTCGGACACCGGGGAGCTGTTTTTT

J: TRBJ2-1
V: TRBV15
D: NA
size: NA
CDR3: CATSRDPTWEAPLF
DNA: TGTGCCACCAGCAGAGATCCTACTTGGGAGGCCCCGCTCTTC